This T cell receptor beta chain was profiled in a study of radiotherapy plus CTLA-4 blockade in lung cancer listed by TCRdb under 2018. Looking at the study overall: Objective responses were observed in 18% of enrolled patients, and disease control was achieved in less than 40%.

Points on this clone: Its recognized antigen is unknown. No much larger clone is present one base from it, and per-base qualities are unavailable.

Library generation was performed with the immunoSEQ multiplex PCR assay. TCRdb carries this immuneACCESS record with in-frame sequences only. Its versions omit some clonotypes, under half of them owing to an unresolved V gene in the studies checked, with the rest unexplained. The sample table shows about 66,000 clones, and under 85% are seen once. Of the sample, about 4% falls within the top ten clones. The study evaluated CTLA-4 blockade (ipilimumab) given together with focal radiation therapy in patients who had chemo-refractory metastatic non-small-cell lung cancer. The germline V gene specifies SQVTM as CDR1 and ANQGSEA as CDR2. The CDR3 runs 15 amino acids, cysteine and phenylalanine included. Only the CDR3 region is kept as DNA, spanning 45 bases read in frame from base 1. Trimmed from V: 1 base; trimmed from J: 4 bases; junction bases lacking a gene match: 8. Points the paper makes about the study in general: The strongest predictors of response were reported to be early dynamic shifts in blood T cell clones along with a rise in serum interferon-beta following radiation. TCR clones derived from tumors expanded in peripheral blood after treatment with radiotherapy and ipilimumab.

The receptor was derived from a human donor with non-small cell lung cancer who had a partial response to radiotherapy plus ipilimumab. The chain is made from TRBV29-1 and TRBJ2-7, with 9 bases in between that match TRBD1. Sequencing was performed on peripheral blood, taken from a patient treated with radiotherapy plus ipilimumab. The CDR3 corresponds to CSVEGEQGAGYEQYF. The nucleotides are TGCAGCGTTGAAGGAGAACAGGGGGCCGGGTACGAGCAGTACTTC.